Listed here is a single T cell receptor (beta chain). V lost 2 bases, J lost 2 bases, and 2 bases stayed unmatched. The CDR3 covers 15 residues. Germline V gene lookup returns CDR1 GTSNPN and CDR2 SVGIG (reference sequence). Clones were read by immunoSEQ multiplex PCR, and TCRdb kept only the in-frame ones, dropping some. The table includes some 250,000 clones, 81% detected once. These data belong to a study of blood T cell repertoires in COVID-19. Study context: From the United States, Italy and Spain came samples of acute and convalescent COVID-19. T cells, B-cell-depleted T cells, or PBMCs supplied cDNA or gDNA.

The TCR originated in a woman older than 75 with COVID-19, enrolled during active disease. Source material: peripheral blood. The chain recombines TRBV30 with TRBJ1-5; 11 bases are shared with TRBD1. CDR3 bases: TGTGCCTGGAGTAGGACAGGGGGCGGCAATCAGCCCCAGCATTTT. Protein sequence: CAWSRTGGGNQPQHF. Together with reference TRBV30 and TRBJ1-5, the CDR3 gives the full variable domain: SQTIHQWPATLVQPVGSPLSLECTVEGTSNPNLYWYRQAAGRGLQLLFYSVGIGQISSEVPQNLSASRPQDRQFILSSKKLLLSDSGFYLCAWSRTGGGNQPQHFGDGTRLSIL.